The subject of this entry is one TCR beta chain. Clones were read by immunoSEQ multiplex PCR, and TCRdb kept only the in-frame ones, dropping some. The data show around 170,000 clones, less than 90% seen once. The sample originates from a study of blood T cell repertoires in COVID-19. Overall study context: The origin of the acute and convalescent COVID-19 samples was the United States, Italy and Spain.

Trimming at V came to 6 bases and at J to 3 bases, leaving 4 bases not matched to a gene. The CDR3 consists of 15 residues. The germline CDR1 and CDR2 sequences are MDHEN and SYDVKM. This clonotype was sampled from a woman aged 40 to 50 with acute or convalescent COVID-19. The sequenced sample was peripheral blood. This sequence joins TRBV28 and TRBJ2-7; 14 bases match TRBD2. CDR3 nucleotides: TGTGCCAGCAGGGGGGGGACTAGCGGGAGCTACGAGCAGTACTTC. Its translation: CASRGGTSGSYEQYF.